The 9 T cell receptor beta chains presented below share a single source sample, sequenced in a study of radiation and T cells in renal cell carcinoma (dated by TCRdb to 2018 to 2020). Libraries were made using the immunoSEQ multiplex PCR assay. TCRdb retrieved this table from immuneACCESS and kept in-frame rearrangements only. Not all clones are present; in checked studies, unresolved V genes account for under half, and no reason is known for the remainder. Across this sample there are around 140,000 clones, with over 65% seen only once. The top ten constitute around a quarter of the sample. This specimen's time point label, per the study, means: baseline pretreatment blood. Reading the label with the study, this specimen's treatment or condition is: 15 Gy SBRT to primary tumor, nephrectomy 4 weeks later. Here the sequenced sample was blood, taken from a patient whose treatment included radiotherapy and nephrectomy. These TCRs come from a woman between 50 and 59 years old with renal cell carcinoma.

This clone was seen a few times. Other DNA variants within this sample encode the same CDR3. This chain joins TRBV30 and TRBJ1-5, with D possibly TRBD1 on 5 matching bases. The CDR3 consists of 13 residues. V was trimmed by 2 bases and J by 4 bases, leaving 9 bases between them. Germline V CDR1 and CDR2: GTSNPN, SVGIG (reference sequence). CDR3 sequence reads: CAWSRAGNQPQHF. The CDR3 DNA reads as TGTGCCTGGAGTAGGGCAGGGAATCAGCCCCAGCATTTT.

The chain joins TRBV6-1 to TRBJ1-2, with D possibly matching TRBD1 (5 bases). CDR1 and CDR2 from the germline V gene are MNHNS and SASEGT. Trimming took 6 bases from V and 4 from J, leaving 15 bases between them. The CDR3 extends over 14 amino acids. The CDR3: CASSGQGAAYGYTF. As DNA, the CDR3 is TGTGCCAGCAGCGGTCAAGGGGCTGCCTATGGCTACACCTTC.

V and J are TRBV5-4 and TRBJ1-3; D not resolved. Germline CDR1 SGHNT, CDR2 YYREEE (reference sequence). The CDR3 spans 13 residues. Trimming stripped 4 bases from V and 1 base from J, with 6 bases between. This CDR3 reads CASSPESGNTIYF. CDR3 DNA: TGTGCCAGCAGCCCGGAGTCTGGAAACACCATATATTTT.

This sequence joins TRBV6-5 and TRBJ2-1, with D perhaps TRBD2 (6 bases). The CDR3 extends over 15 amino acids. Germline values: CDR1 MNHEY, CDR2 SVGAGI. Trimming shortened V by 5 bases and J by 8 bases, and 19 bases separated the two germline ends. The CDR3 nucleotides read TGTGCCAGCAGTGCGGGAAGGAGTTTATACGATGAGCAGTTCTTC. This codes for CASSAGRSLYDEQFF.

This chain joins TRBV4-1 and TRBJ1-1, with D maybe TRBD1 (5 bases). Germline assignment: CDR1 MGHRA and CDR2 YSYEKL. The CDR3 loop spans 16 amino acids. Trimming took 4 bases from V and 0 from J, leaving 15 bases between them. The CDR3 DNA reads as TGCGCCAGCAGCCCGAGCTCCGGGACCCTGAACACTGAAGCTTTCTTT. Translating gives CASSPSSGTLNTEAFF.

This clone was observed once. This CDR3 reads CASSLGGAIGVGEQYF. DNA of the CDR3: TGTGCCAGCAGCTTAGGAGGGGCCATCGGGGTCGGCGAGCAGTACTTC. The chain couples TRBV7-2 to TRBJ2-7; D is perhaps TRBD1 or TRBD2 (5 bases each). Trimming removed 1 base from V and 6 bases from J, with 19 bases in between. The germline V gene has CDR1 SGHTA and CDR2 FQGNSA. The length of the CDR3 is 16 residues.

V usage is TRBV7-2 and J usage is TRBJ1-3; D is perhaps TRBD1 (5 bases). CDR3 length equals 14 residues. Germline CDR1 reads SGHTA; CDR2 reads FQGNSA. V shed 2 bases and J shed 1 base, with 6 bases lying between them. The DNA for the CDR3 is TGTGCCAGCAGCTTACAGGGTTCTGGAAACACCATATATTTT. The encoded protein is CASSLQGSGNTIYF.

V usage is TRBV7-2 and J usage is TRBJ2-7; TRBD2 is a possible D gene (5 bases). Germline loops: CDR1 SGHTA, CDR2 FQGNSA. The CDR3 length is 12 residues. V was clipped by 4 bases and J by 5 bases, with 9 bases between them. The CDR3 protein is CASSSPGNEQYF. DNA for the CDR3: TGTGCCAGCAGCTCGCCCGGGAACGAGCAGTACTTC.

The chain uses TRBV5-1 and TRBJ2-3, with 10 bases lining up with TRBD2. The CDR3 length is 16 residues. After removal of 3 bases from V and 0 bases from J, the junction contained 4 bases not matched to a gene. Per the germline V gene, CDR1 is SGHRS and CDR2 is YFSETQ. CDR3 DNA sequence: TGCGCCAGCAGCTCTCGGACTAGCGGAAGCACAGATACGCAGTATTTT. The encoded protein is CASSSRTSGSTDTQYF.